This is a list of T cell receptor beta chains from one sample in a study of blood T cell repertoires in COVID-19. Method: immunoSEQ multiplex PCR; TCRdb's copy keeps in-frame clones and lacks some. The sample shows roughly 57,000 clones, over 60% of them seen only once. Material for sequencing was peripheral blood. The receptors were sampled from a man aged 25-45 years with COVID-19, enrolled during active disease. Both conserved end residues are part of each CDR3. Fields, in order: CDR3 DNA, CDR3 protein, V gene, D gene, clone size, J gene. A D gene is named only where the DNA matches it firmly. Clone size appears in some rows only: once, few, many, or a class for an expanded clone.

CDR3 DNA: TGTGCCAGCAGCGAACAGACAGTGGGGAACACTGAAGCTTTCTTT; CDR3 protein: CASSEQTVGNTEAFF; V gene: TRBV7-9; D gene: NA; clone size: NA; J gene: TRBJ1-1
CDR3 DNA: TGTGCCAGCAGCCAAGGAGAGGCGCCAGATACGCAGTATTTT; CDR3 protein: CASSQGEAPDTQYF; V gene: TRBV3-1/TRBV3-2; D gene: NA; clone size: NA; J gene: TRBJ2-3
CDR3 DNA: TGTGCCACCAGTGAACTTGGACTAGCGGGGGACACAGATACGCAGTATTTT; CDR3 protein: CATSELGLAGDTDTQYF; V gene: TRBV24-1; D gene: TRBD2; clone size: once; J gene: TRBJ2-3
CDR3 DNA: TGTGCCAGCAGTCCCCAGACAGGGGGTAATGAAAAACTGTTTTTT; CDR3 protein: CASSPQTGGNEKLFF; V gene: TRBV6-1; D gene: TRBD1; clone size: NA; J gene: TRBJ1-4
CDR3 DNA: TGTGCCAGCAGCTTGGGCCTAGCGGGGGGGTCGGTGAAGACCCAGTACTTC; CDR3 protein: CASSLGLAGGSVKTQYF; V gene: TRBV5-4; D gene: TRBD2; clone size: NA; J gene: TRBJ2-5
CDR3 DNA: TGTGCCACCAGTGATCCTCCTGACAGTAATGGCTACACCTTC; CDR3 protein: CATSDPPDSNGYTF; V gene: TRBV24-1; D gene: NA; clone size: NA; J gene: TRBJ1-2
CDR3 DNA: TGTGCCAGCAGCGTTTCTGCCAGGGGCAATCAGCCCCAGCATTTT; CDR3 protein: CASSVSARGNQPQHF; V gene: TRBV7-8; D gene: NA; clone size: once; J gene: TRBJ1-5
CDR3 DNA: TGTGCCAGCAGCGTAGGAGGACAGAGGAACACTGAAGCTTTCTTT; CDR3 protein: CASSVGGQRNTEAFF; V gene: TRBV9; D gene: NA; clone size: NA; J gene: TRBJ1-1
CDR3 DNA: TGTGCCACCAGTGACCCCGACAGGGGCTATGGCTACACCTTC; CDR3 protein: CATSDPDRGYGYTF; V gene: TRBV24-1; D gene: TRBD1; clone size: NA; J gene: TRBJ1-2
CDR3 DNA: TGTGCCAGCAGCCAAGGGCAGGGTGAGAACATTCAGTACTTC; CDR3 protein: CASSQGQGENIQYF; V gene: TRBV3-1/TRBV3-2; D gene: NA; clone size: NA; J gene: TRBJ2-4
CDR3 DNA: TGTGCCAGCAGTCGGACTAGCGGGGCCTACAATGAGCAGTTCTTC; CDR3 protein: CASSRTSGAYNEQFF; V gene: TRBV2; D gene: TRBD2; clone size: few; J gene: TRBJ2-1
CDR3 DNA: TGTGCCAGCAGCGCGCTGAGCCCGGGGGGGAGTACCGGGGAGCTGTTTTTT; CDR3 protein: CASSALSPGGSTGELFF; V gene: TRBV9; D gene: TRBD2; clone size: NA; J gene: TRBJ2-2
CDR3 DNA: TGTGCCAGCAGCTTTTTCCCGGGACAGGGTTCAAGCGAGCAGTACTTC; CDR3 protein: CASSFFPGQGSSEQYF; V gene: TRBV3-1/TRBV3-2; D gene: TRBD1; clone size: NA; J gene: TRBJ2-7
CDR3 DNA: TGTGCCAGCAGTGACCCAGCGGGAGTGGTAGAGACCCAGTACTTC; CDR3 protein: CASSDPAGVVETQYF; V gene: TRBV2; D gene: TRBD2; clone size: NA; J gene: TRBJ2-5
CDR3 DNA: TGTGCCAGCAGTTACGCCAGGAGGGATGGCTACACCTTC; CDR3 protein: CASSYARRDGYTF; V gene: TRBV6-5; D gene: NA; clone size: NA; J gene: TRBJ1-2
CDR3 DNA: TGTGCCAGCAGCAAAATGGGCGGGGGGCCAGATACGCAGTATTTT; CDR3 protein: CASSKMGGGPDTQYF; V gene: TRBV21-1; D gene: NA; clone size: few; J gene: TRBJ2-3
CDR3 DNA: TGTGCTAGTGGTTTGATTCTAGACAGGCCTCCAACTAATGAAAAACTGTTTTTT; CDR3 protein: CASGLILDRPPTNEKLFF; V gene: TRBV12-5; D gene: NA; clone size: NA; J gene: TRBJ1-4
CDR3 DNA: TGTGCCAGCAGCCACCTCCAGGAACCTTTGTCCTACGAGCAGTACTTC; CDR3 protein: CASSHLQEPLSYEQYF; V gene: TRBV5-6; D gene: NA; clone size: NA; J gene: TRBJ2-7
CDR3 DNA: TGTGCCAGCCCACCAGGACAGGGAACGTTCTGGGAGACCCAGTACTTC; CDR3 protein: CASPPGQGTFWETQYF; V gene: TRBV28; D gene: TRBD1; clone size: NA; J gene: TRBJ2-5
CDR3 DNA: TGTGCCAGCAGCTCACTAGCGGGAGGGCCGGTTGAGCAGTTCTTC; CDR3 protein: CASSSLAGGPVEQFF; V gene: TRBV5-4; D gene: TRBD2; clone size: NA; J gene: TRBJ2-1
CDR3 DNA: TGTGCCAGCAGTAGCGGGAGCACAGATACGCAGTATTTT; CDR3 protein: CASSSGSTDTQYF; V gene: TRBV12-3/TRBV12-4; D gene: NA; clone size: few; J gene: TRBJ2-3
CDR3 DNA: TGTGCTAGTGGTTCGCTGGGGCGCTCTGGAAACACCATATATTTT; CDR3 protein: CASGSLGRSGNTIYF; V gene: TRBV12-5; D gene: NA; clone size: once; J gene: TRBJ1-3
CDR3 DNA: TGTGCCAGTAGTTCAGGGCTCAATCAGCCCCAGCATTTT; CDR3 protein: CASSSGLNQPQHF; V gene: TRBV19; D gene: NA; clone size: few; J gene: TRBJ1-5
CDR3 DNA: TGTGCCACCAGTGACCGCCGACAGTACTCCCCCGGGGGCTATGGCTACACCTTC; CDR3 protein: CATSDRRQYSPGGYGYTF; V gene: TRBV24-1; D gene: NA; clone size: NA; J gene: TRBJ1-2
CDR3 DNA: TGTGCCAGCAGCTTGGGGGGACAGGGGATTTACGAGCAGTACTTC; CDR3 protein: CASSLGGQGIYEQYF; V gene: TRBV5-4; D gene: TRBD1; clone size: NA; J gene: TRBJ2-7
CDR3 DNA: TGTGCCAGCAGCGTAGACGGGTGGCATGGCTACACCTTC; CDR3 protein: CASSVDGWHGYTF; V gene: TRBV9; D gene: NA; clone size: NA; J gene: TRBJ1-2
CDR3 DNA: TGTGCCAGCGACAATGGGGAGCTGTTTTTT; CDR3 protein: CASDNGELFF; V gene: TRBV25-1; D gene: NA; clone size: few; J gene: TRBJ2-2
CDR3 DNA: TGTGCCAGCAGCTCGAACAGTGCCTACAATGAGCAGTTCTTC; CDR3 protein: CASSSNSAYNEQFF; V gene: TRBV11-3; D gene: NA; clone size: NA; J gene: TRBJ2-1
CDR3 DNA: TGTGCCAGCACCAATACAGACAGGGAGGAGACCCAGTACTTC; CDR3 protein: CASTNTDREETQYF; V gene: TRBV7-9; D gene: TRBD1; clone size: NA; J gene: TRBJ2-5
CDR3 DNA: TGCGCCAGCAGCCAAGTAAACTCGCGGGGGGAAACCCAGTACTTC; CDR3 protein: CASSQVNSRGETQYF; V gene: TRBV4-3; D gene: TRBD2; clone size: NA; J gene: TRBJ2-5
CDR3 DNA: TGTGCCAGCAGTTCGGGGATTCTCTATGGCTACACCTTC; CDR3 protein: CASSSGILYGYTF; V gene: TRBV12-3/TRBV12-4; D gene: NA; clone size: NA; J gene: TRBJ1-2
CDR3 DNA: TGTGCCAGCAGCTTGGGCAGGGTCTATGGCTACACCTTC; CDR3 protein: CASSLGRVYGYTF; V gene: TRBV7-3; D gene: NA; clone size: NA; J gene: TRBJ1-2
CDR3 DNA: TGTGCCAGCAGCACCGTCGACAGCTCTGGGGCCAACGTCCTGACTTTC; CDR3 protein: CASSTVDSSGANVLTF; V gene: TRBV7-9; D gene: NA; clone size: NA; J gene: TRBJ2-6
CDR3 DNA: TGTGCCAGCAGCCCCGACAGGGATACGCAGTATTTT; CDR3 protein: CASSPDRDTQYF; V gene: TRBV7-2; D gene: NA; clone size: NA; J gene: TRBJ2-3
CDR3 DNA: TGTGCCAGCAGGCGGGAGCGCACAGATACGCAGTATTTT; CDR3 protein: CASRRERTDTQYF; V gene: TRBV27; D gene: TRBD2; clone size: NA; J gene: TRBJ2-3
CDR3 DNA: TGTGCCAGCAGCTTAAAAAAGAGTCACAATGAAAAACTGTTTTTT; CDR3 protein: CASSLKKSHNEKLFF; V gene: TRBV7-2; D gene: NA; clone size: NA; J gene: TRBJ1-4
CDR3 DNA: TGTGCCATCAGTGAGTGGGAGCGGCAAAACTATGGCTACACCTTC; CDR3 protein: CAISEWERQNYGYTF; V gene: TRBV10-3; D gene: NA; clone size: NA; J gene: TRBJ1-2
CDR3 DNA: TGTGCCAGCAGTGTTGGAGGGATTAGGGGATCAGATACGCAGTATTTT; CDR3 protein: CASSVGGIRGSDTQYF; V gene: TRBV2; D gene: NA; clone size: NA; J gene: TRBJ2-3
CDR3 DNA: TGTGCCAGCACCCGGACAGGGAACAATGAGCAGTTCTTC; CDR3 protein: CASTRTGNNEQFF; V gene: TRBV27; D gene: TRBD1; clone size: few; J gene: TRBJ2-1
CDR3 DNA: TGTGCCAGCAGCCCCAGGGGGTCATACTCCTACAATGAGCAGTTCTTC; CDR3 protein: CASSPRGSYSYNEQFF; V gene: TRBV9; D gene: TRBD1; clone size: NA; J gene: TRBJ2-1
CDR3 DNA: TGTGCCAGCAGTCCAAATCAGGGCCCCGAAGCTTTCTTT; CDR3 protein: CASSPNQGPEAFF; V gene: TRBV2; D gene: NA; clone size: NA; J gene: TRBJ1-1
CDR3 DNA: TGTGCCATCGGACAGGGCAATCAGCCCCAGCATTTT; CDR3 protein: CAIGQGNQPQHF; V gene: TRBV10-3; D gene: TRBD1; clone size: NA; J gene: TRBJ1-5
CDR3 DNA: TGTGCCAGCAGCTTTTTCGGCGGGACGGGGACCTACGAGCAGTACTTC; CDR3 protein: CASSFFGGTGTYEQYF; V gene: TRBV7-6; D gene: NA; clone size: few; J gene: TRBJ2-7
CDR3 DNA: TGTGCCACTACCGGCGGCAGAACCTACGAGCAGTACTTC; CDR3 protein: CATTGGRTYEQYF; V gene: TRBV19; D gene: NA; clone size: NA; J gene: TRBJ2-7
CDR3 DNA: TGCGCCAGCAGCCAATTACCTCTTAGCGGGAGGGCTTCAGTTTATGAGCAGTTCTTC; CDR3 protein: CASSQLPLSGRASVYEQFF; V gene: TRBV4-1; D gene: TRBD2; clone size: NA; J gene: TRBJ2-1
CDR3 DNA: TGCGCCAGCAGCCCTATAGACAGGGAGTACTACGAGCAGTACTTC; CDR3 protein: CASSPIDREYYEQYF; V gene: TRBV5-1; D gene: TRBD1; clone size: NA; J gene: TRBJ2-7
CDR3 DNA: TGCGCCAGCAGCCAAGGGAGGGGGCGGAACACTGAAGCTTTCTTT; CDR3 protein: CASSQGRGRNTEAFF; V gene: TRBV4-1; D gene: TRBD1; clone size: NA; J gene: TRBJ1-1
CDR3 DNA: TGTGCCAGCAGCTTACAGGGCTCTGGAAACACCATATATTTT; CDR3 protein: CASSLQGSGNTIYF; V gene: TRBV11-2; D gene: NA; clone size: NA; J gene: TRBJ1-3
CDR3 DNA: TGTGCCACTAAACCGGGACAGGGGATCGGAGGCTACACCTTC; CDR3 protein: CATKPGQGIGGYTF; V gene: TRBV6-5; D gene: TRBD1; clone size: NA; J gene: TRBJ1-2